Below, 27 T cell receptor beta chains from the same sample are listed, as sequenced in a study of metastatic and nonmetastatic thyroid tumors. Before thyroid surgery, none of the patients had received any treatment. TCRdb recomputed clones from the PCR reads via MiXCR. The sample records around 30,000 clones, 3.5% to 4.5% being singletons. The sequencing input was blood. These receptors were taken from a female donor with papillary thyroid cancer or a benign thyroid nodule (not recorded which). Some clones in this sample may be carry-over from other donors' samples.

The table lists this clone with many counts. This chain uses TRBV6-1 with TRBJ2-7, with D perhaps given as TRBD1 or TRBD2 (7 bases each). The CDR3 covers 19 residues. V dropped 5 bases and J dropped 2 bases, with 28 bases sitting between them. Germline CDR1 and CDR2: MNHNS and SASEGT. This CDR3 is CASSYLGGGGGFVTYEQYF. CDR3 sequence (DNA): TGTGCCAGCAGTTACCTAGGTGGGGGAGGGGGCTTTGTAACCTACGAGCAGTACTTC.

In this sample, this clone is medium-sized (0.01 to 0.1%). V gene TRBV6-1 combines with J gene TRBJ1-4; no clear D. Between the trimmed V and J ends, which lost 2 bases and 0 bases, there was a span of 7 bases. CDR1 is MNHNS and CDR2 is SASEGT in the germline V gene. The CDR3 length is 15 residues. In nucleotides, the CDR3 is TGTGCCAGCAGTGAATTGGGAGCAACTAATGAAAAACTGTTTTTT. As protein: CASSELGATNEKLFF.

The sample holds many counts of this clone. This chain links TRBV20-1 with TRBJ1-1, with D hard to call. The V and J ends lost 2 bases and 7 bases respectively, with 14 bases between them. This CDR3 has 13 amino acids. Germline V gene lookup returns CDR1 DFQATT and CDR2 SNEGSKA (reference sequence). For the CDR3, the DNA is TGCAGTGCTAGAAGGTGGAGGGAGGTTGAAGCTTTCTTT. This encodes CSARRWREVEAFF.

The chain uses TRBV20-1 and TRBJ2-1, with 9 bases identical to TRBD2. Per germline, CDR1 DFQATT and CDR2 SNEGSKA (reference sequence). This CDR3 comprises 14 residues. Losses at the gene ends were 0 bases for V and 6 bases for J; bases not matched to a gene: 3. CDR3 bases: TGCAGTGCTAGAGATGGCGGGGGGGCCAATGAGCAGTTCTTC. This encodes CSARDGGGANEQFF.

V is TRBV20-1 and J is TRBJ2-5; weak D call: TRBD2 (5 bases). Per the germline V gene, CDR1 is DFQATT and CDR2 is SNEGSKA (reference sequence). This CDR3 has 16 residues. Deletions cut 2 bases from V and 5 bases from J, with 21 bases between. The CDR3 DNA reads as TGCAGTGCTAGAAACCTAAGACTACTCGCTTCGGAGACCCAGTACTTC. This sequence encodes CSARNLRLLASETQYF.

This clone was detected ten times or more. This chain connects TRBV19 to TRBJ1-5, with D possibly TRBD1 on 6 matching bases. Deletions cut 5 bases from V and 5 bases from J, with 10 bases between. This CDR3 comprises 13 residues. The germline V gene encodes CDR1 LNHDA and CDR2 SQIVND (reference sequence). The CDR3, as DNA: TGTGCCAGTAGTCCTGGACAGCATCAGCCCCAGCATTTT. This gives the protein CASSPGQHQPQHF.

This clone qualifies as large. The chain employs TRBV27 and TRBJ1-1, with D unresolved. The V gene's germline CDR1 is MNHEY and CDR2 SMNVEV (reference sequence). V was trimmed by 2 bases and J by 3 bases, leaving 10 bases between them. The CDR3 runs 14 residues. The CDR3 spells CASSLGLFDTEAFF. CDR3 DNA sequence: TGTGCCAGCAGTTTAGGCTTATTCGACACTGAAGCTTTCTTT.

V usage is TRBV6-1 and J usage is TRBJ1-1; tentative D call: TRBD1 (5 bases). The CDR3 is made up of 13 amino acids. Looked up from germline, CDR1 is MNHNS and CDR2 is SASEGT. V was trimmed by 5 bases and J by 3 bases, leaving 10 bases between them. The CDR3 reads CASSRGEDTEAFF. DNA for the CDR3: TGTGCCAGCAGTAGGGGAGAGGACACTGAAGCTTTCTTT.

This clone appeared many times. J is TRBJ2-3 and V is TRBV7-3, with D possibly TRBD2 on 5 matching bases. In germline, CDR1 is SGHTA, CDR2 FQGTGA. Trimming left V 0 bases short and J 6 bases short, with 10 bases between. The length of the CDR3 is 14 residues. CDR3 protein: CASSLTGVRDTQYF. CDR3 bases: TGTGCCAGCAGCTTAACCGGGGTACGGGATACGCAGTATTTT. Using reference TRBV7-3 and TRBJ2-3 for the parts outside the CDR3, the full variable domain is GAGVSQTPSNKVTEKGKYVELRCDPISGHTALYWYRQSLGQGPEFLIYFQGTGAADDSGLPNDRFFAVRPEGSVSTLKIQRTERGDSAVYLCASSLTGVRDTQYFGPGTRLTVL.

This clone has at least ten counts. This rearrangement joins TRBV10-3 to TRBJ2-3; D gene ambiguous. The V end was cut by 4 bases, the J end by 1 base, with 3 bases between. The CDR3 covers 12 residues. Germline loops: CDR1 ENHRY, CDR2 SYGVKD. CDR3 sequence reads: CAISAGTDTQYF. The CDR3 DNA is TGTGCCATCAGTGCGGGCACAGATACGCAGTATTTT.

This clone has ten or more counts. The chain uses TRBV20-1 and TRBJ2-1, with TRBD2 matching 10 bases. Germline V CDR1 and CDR2: DFQATT, SNEGSKA (reference sequence). With V trimmed by 3 bases and J by 5 bases, 13 bases remained unmatched. This CDR3 region has 17 residues. Here the CDR3 DNA reads TGCAGTGCTAGTGTCCTAGCGGGAGCTTTGATGGACAATGAGCAGTTCTTC. Protein sequence: CSASVLAGALMDNEQFF.

This clone has more than one count but fewer than ten. This chain joins TRBV6-1 and TRBJ2-3; D is ambiguous. V lost 2 bases and J 6 bases, leaving 6 bases between the germline ends. In germline, CDR1 is MNHNS, CDR2 SASEGT. The CDR3 contains 12 residues. As DNA, the CDR3 is TGTGCCAGCAGTGAAAGGCGGGATACGCAGTATTTT. Its translation: CASSERRDTQYF.

By share, this clone ranks as medium-sized. The chain links TRBV27 to TRBJ1-2; a possible D gene is TRBD1 (6 bases). V gave up 2 bases and J gave up 5 bases, with 9 bases separating them. There are 13 residues in the CDR3. The germline CDR1 and CDR2 sequences are MNHEY and SMNVEV (reference sequence). The CDR3 DNA follows: TGTGCCAGCAGTTTAACAGGGAGTTATGGCTACACCTTC. Protein: CASSLTGSYGYTF.

The V call is TRBV5-1, the J call TRBJ2-7, with D maybe TRBD2 (6 bases). The CDR3 length is 13 residues. Germline CDR1 SGHRS, CDR2 YFSETQ. V dropped 4 bases and J dropped 7 bases, with 15 bases sitting between them. The CDR3 reads CASSGLPEMEQYF. The DNA of the CDR3 is TGCGCCAGCAGCGGACTACCAGAGATGGAGCAGTACTTC.

The rearrangement joins TRBV15 to TRBJ2-7, with 8 positions matching TRBD2. The ends lost 1 base at V and 1 base at J; junction bases unmatched: 6. Germline V CDR1 and CDR2: LNHNV, YYDKDF (reference sequence). The CDR3 runs to 16 residues. The CDR3 nucleotides are TGTGCCACCAGCAGAGCCCGGGAGGGCAGGTCCTACGAGCAGTACTTC. It yields the protein CATSRAREGRSYEQYF.

The chain joins TRBV6-2 or TRBV6-3 to TRBJ2-7; a possible D gene is TRBD1 (5 bases). The germline V gene has CDR1 MNHEY and CDR2 SVGEGT. V was shortened by 2 bases and J by 4 bases, with 6 bases between the two germline ends. The CDR3 sequence is 12 residues long. Written as DNA, the CDR3 is TGTGCCAGCAGTTACGACAGATACGAGCAGTACTTC. Translation gives CASSYDRYEQYF.

This clone was seen only a few times. The CDR3, as DNA: TGTGCCAGCAGTTATCGCCGGGACAACTCCTACGAGCAGTACTTC. It codes for CASSYRRDNSYEQYF. The genes are TRBV6-5 and TRBJ2-7; possibly TRBD1 for D (6 bases). V was trimmed by 3 bases and J by 0 bases, leaving 12 bases between them. The CDR3 contains 15 residues. CDR1 and CDR2 (germline): MNHEY, SVGAGI.

This chain links TRBV6-4 with TRBJ1-6, with a weak D call TRBD1 (5 bases). The CDR3 has 14 residues. Germline lookup yields CDR1 MRHNA and CDR2 SNTAGT. The ends were cut back, 2 bases at V and 4 bases at J, with 6 bases in the middle. Here the CDR3 reads CASSDEGYNSPLHF. The CDR3 bases are TGTGCCAGCAGTGACGAGGGGTATAATTCACCCCTCCACTTT.

The chain uses TRBV28 and TRBJ1-5, with a tentative D call TRBD1 (6 bases). CDR3 length: 17 residues. Germline V gene lookup returns CDR1 MDHEN and CDR2 SYDVKM. The V gene lost 6 bases and the J gene lost 0 bases, with 18 bases spanning the gap. The CDR3 bases are TGTGCCAGCAGCTACGCTTGGACAGACTATAGCAATCAGCCCCAGCATTTT. This encodes CASSYAWTDYSNQPQHF.

The table lists this clone with a few counts. The chain uses TRBV24-1 and TRBJ2-7, with D unclear. Trimming left V 4 bases short and J 1 base short, with 10 bases between. There are 14 residues in the CDR3. Germline CDR1 KGHDR, CDR2 SFDVKD. This CDR3 is CATSESGRSYEQYF. The DNA for the CDR3 is TGTGCCACCAGTGAATCTGGCAGGTCCTACGAGCAGTACTTC.

This clone was seen ten or more times. This chain links TRBV11-2 with TRBJ1-1; D is possibly TRBD1 (5 bases). The CDR3 is made up of 16 amino acids. V dropped 3 bases and J dropped 0 bases, with 14 bases sitting between them. The germline CDR1 and CDR2 sequences are SGHAT and FQNNGV. The CDR3 protein is CASSFSIGTLNTEAFF. Here the CDR3 DNA reads TGTGCCAGCAGCTTTTCGATTGGGACGTTGAACACTGAAGCTTTCTTT.

This clone was counted between two and nine times. The chain combines TRBV6-2 or TRBV6-3 with TRBJ1-5; maybe TRBD1 (5 bases). This CDR3 spans 16 amino acids. The germline V gene encodes CDR1 MNHEY and CDR2 SVGEGT. V shed 6 bases and J shed 7 bases, with 22 bases lying between them. CDR3 sequence (DNA): TGTGCCAGCAGCCCACTTAGTGGGGGGGGAGACCAGCCCCAGCATTTT. Amino acid sequence: CASSPLSGGGDQPQHF.

The V gene is TRBV20-1, the J gene TRBJ2-1; 7 bases align to TRBD1. This CDR3 is built from 15 residues. V was pared by 1 base and J by 8 bases, with 11 bases of the junction left unmatched. Germline CDR1 and CDR2: DFQATT and SNEGSKA (reference sequence). The DNA for the CDR3 is TGCAGTGCTAGAGGAGGGCGACAGGGATCCCATGAGCAGTTCTTC. It translates to CSARGGRQGSHEQFF.

The gene calls are TRBV6-1 and TRBJ1-2; weak D call: TRBD1 (6 bases). In germline, CDR1 is MNHNS, CDR2 SASEGT. Trimming shortened V by 6 bases and J by 8 bases, and 16 bases separated the two germline ends. The CDR3 totals 13 residues. The CDR3 reads CASSGVRGGGYTF. The DNA of the CDR3 is TGTGCCAGCAGCGGGGTCAGGGGCGGAGGCTACACCTTC.

This clone was detected a few times. The rearrangement uses TRBV12-3 or TRBV12-4 and TRBJ2-5; possibly TRBD1 or TRBD2 for D (5 bases each). The CDR3 extends over 14 amino acids. The ends were cut back, 5 bases at V and 5 bases at J, with 15 bases in the middle. CDR3 sequence: CASSQTEGQETQYF. DNA of the CDR3: TGTGCCAGCAGTCAGACAGAGGGCCAGGAGACCCAGTACTTC.

This clone was detected many times. The rearrangement uses TRBV24-1 and TRBJ1-1, with a tentative D call TRBD1 (5 bases). With 2 bases removed from V and 4 bases from J, the gap between germline ends came to 13 bases. Looked up from germline, CDR1 is KGHDR and CDR2 is SFDVKD. The CDR3 is made up of 15 amino acids. The CDR3 is CATSDSYRGATEAFF. The CDR3 DNA reads as TGTGCCACCAGTGATTCTTATAGGGGAGCCACTGAAGCTTTCTTT.

The CDR3 DNA is TGTGCCAGCAGCACCGGACCAACGTCCTACGAGCAGTACTTC. Protein sequence: CASSTGPTSYEQYF. The V and J genes are TRBV6-2 or TRBV6-3 and TRBJ2-7; D ambiguous. The germline V gene encodes CDR1 MNHEY and CDR2 SVGEGT. V shed 6 bases and J shed 1 base, with 13 bases lying between them. The CDR3 loop spans 14 amino acids.